This T cell receptor (beta chain) is from a study of long-term antiretroviral therapy in people with HIV. V was clipped by 7 bases and J by 0 bases, with 14 bases between them. CDR1 and CDR2 (germline): MNHNS, SASEGT. This CDR3 is 15 amino acids long. Each specimen consisted of roughly 0.9-10 million cryopreserved PBMC prior to extraction of DNA. Overall study results and limits: The study collected blood between the mid-2000s and the late 2010s, possibly under older ART regimens.

They ran version v3.0 of the immunoSEQ assay at survey level. Sequencing aimed at roughly 40,000-55,000 T-cell genomes per sample. Only in-frame clones appear in the TCRdb table, and some are missing; sequencing was by immunoSEQ multiplex PCR. This table has tens of thousands of clones, 85% to 90% appearing once. With respect to this clone: Its antigen is undetermined.

The rearrangement joins TRBV6-1 to TRBJ2-3, with a possible D match to TRBD2 (6 bases). The sequence derives from a man in his 60s with HIV. The sequencing used unsorted PBMCs, collected 2.3 years after starting antiretroviral therapy. CDR3 nucleotides: TGTGCCAGCATGGAGGGGACCTCTAGCACAGATACGCAGTATTTT. This translates into CASMEGTSSTDTQYF.